This T cell receptor (beta chain) emerged from a study of Graves' ophthalmopathy and Graves' hyperthyroidism. Study outcomes and limitations: This model predicted ophthalmopathy progression (sensitivity 70% to 71%, specificity 72.22%). Distinction of ophthalmopathy from stable hyperthyroidism by a 13-signature model reached almost 90% sensitivity and 81.08% specificity.

Scientists amplified the TCR beta CDR3 regions from RNA transcripts. RT-PCR was first run with HTBI primers, then multiplex PCR in a second round. From the multiplex PCR reads, TCRdb called clonotypes with MiXCR, one entry per CDR3 protein. This sample has about 390,000 distinct CDR3 sequences; approximately 18% occur once, and the top ten carry roughly 2.6%. This clonotype was found many times. Its antigen is not identified. Per germline, CDR1 MNHEY and CDR2 SMNVEV (reference sequence). CDR3 length: 14 residues. V lost 0 bases to trimming and J lost 3 bases, with 9 bases between them. It was from 10 ml of fresh peripheral blood that the PBMCs came.

The chain is built from TRBV27 and TRBJ2-7; no definite D call. The sequence came from an adult woman with stable Graves' hyperthyroidism. Sequenced material: peripheral blood. The DNA of the CDR3 is TGTGCCAGCAGTTTATCGGCCTTCCGCTACGAGCAGTACTTC. Translation: CASSLSAFRYEQYF.